This T cell receptor (beta chain) came from a study of blood T cell repertoires in COVID-19. Study-level information: Whether acute or convalescent, the COVID-19 samples came from the United States, Italy and Spain. In each case, the material was cDNA or gDNA derived from T cells, B-cell-depleted T cells, or PBMCs.

As processed by the authors: Using reference gene primer amplification, nucleated cell counts were estimated. Sequenced by immunoSEQ multiplex PCR; TCRdb stores in-frame clones only, minus some. D and trimming were read from the DNA, whereas the V and J calls and clone size are those reported in that table. The table shows approximately 69,000 clones, with approximately 84% occurring only once. Trimming removed 2 bases from V and 6 bases from J, with 10 bases in between. This CDR3 has 14 amino acids. Per the germline V gene, CDR1 is KGHDR and CDR2 is SFDVKD. This TCR came from a human donor in a cohort sampled during active COVID-19. Sequences were obtained from peripheral blood. The chain joins TRBV24-1 to TRBJ2-1, with D uncertain. CDR3 amino acids: CATSDSFSSNEQFF. The CDR3 nucleotides are TGTGCCACCAGTGATTCTTTTTCTAGCAATGAGCAGTTCTTC.